The 27 T cell receptor beta chains below come from one sample, sequenced in a study of T cells in Graves' hyperthyroidism and ophthalmopathy. TCR beta CDR3 regions were amplified from RNA transcripts. The HTBI primer set served for first-round RT-PCR of the TCR CDR3. TCRdb re-analysed the multiplex PCR reads in MiXCR, keeping a single row per CDR3 protein. The sample has about 710,000 distinct CDR3 sequences; about 15% are singletons. Sequenced material: blood. These receptor sequences come from a man between 18 and 35 years old with Graves' hyperthyroidism.

Points on this clonotype: This may come from a read error, since a much larger clone is one base off. The chain couples TRBV28 to TRBJ2-7; no reliable D call. CDR3 length: 12 residues. Germline CDR1 reads MDHEN; CDR2 reads SYDVKM. CDR3 nucleotide sequence: TGTGTCAGCAGTATTACGTCTGGCGAGCAGTACTTC. Protein sequence: CVSSITSGEQYF. The full variable domain, in which reference TRBV28 and TRBJ2-7 provide the parts outside the CDR3, is DVKVTQSSRYLVKRTGEKVFLECVQDMDHENMFWYRQDPGLGLRLIYFSYDVKMKEKGDIPEGYSVSREKKERFSLILESASTNQTSMYLCVSSITSGEQYFGPGTRLTVT.

This clonotype was seen a few times. V gene TRBV20-1 combines with J gene TRBJ1-2, with D tentatively TRBD1 (5 bases). The CDR3 loop spans 14 amino acids. Germline assignment: CDR1 DFQATT and CDR2 SNEGSKA (reference sequence). V was clipped by 4 bases and J by 4 bases, with 16 bases between them. The CDR3, as DNA: TGCAGTGCTATAAGACAGACCCTAGGCTATGGCTACACCTTC. This gives the protein CSAIRQTLGYGYTF.

This clonotype showed up many times. The V call is TRBV10-3, the J call TRBJ2-3, with 11 bases fitting TRBD2. Germline loops: CDR1 ENHRY, CDR2 SYGVKD. V shed 1 base and J 6 bases; nucleotides not matched to a gene: 6. This CDR3 has 16 residues. CDR3 amino acids: CAISEWGLAVPDTQYF. CDR3 coding DNA: TGTGCCATCAGTGAGTGGGGACTAGCGGTCCCCGATACGCAGTATTTT.

The table lists this clonotype with a few counts. The chain has TRBV7-6 and TRBJ2-6, with no clear D. V gave up 2 bases and J gave up 0 bases, with 8 bases separating them. Germline CDR1 and CDR2: SGHVS and FNYEAQ. The CDR3 extends over 16 amino acids. The CDR3 sequence: CASSLLPSSGANVLTF. In DNA form, the CDR3 reads TGTGCCAGCAGCTTATTACCGAGCTCTGGGGCCAACGTCCTGACTTTC. Combining the CDR3 with reference TRBV7-6 and TRBJ2-6 gives the whole variable domain GAGVSQSPRYKVTKRGQDVALRCDPISGHVSLYWYRQALGQGPEFLTYFNYEAQQDKSGLPNDRFSAERPEGSISTLTIQRTEQRDSAMYRCASSLLPSSGANVLTFGAGSRLTVL.

This clonotype was observed at least ten times. Germline is not matched at one junction end, which may reflect a read error. The chain is built from TRBV7-9 and TRBJ2-7, with 10 bases aligning to TRBD1. Germline loops: CDR1 SEHNR, CDR2 FQNEAQ (reference sequence). This CDR3 comprises 13 residues. CDR3 nucleotides: TGTGCCAGCAGTTTAGGGACAGGGGACGAGCAGTACTTC. Amino acids: CASSLGTGDEQYF. The whole variable domain, remainder taken from reference TRBV7-9 and TRBJ2-7, is DTGVSQNPRHKITKRGQNVTFRCDPISEHNRLYWYRQTLGQGPEFLTYFQNEAQLEKSRLLSDRFSAERPKGSFSTLEIQRTEQGDSAMYLCASSLGTGDEQYFGPGTRLTVT.

This clonotype has more than one count but fewer than ten. This chain connects TRBV20-1 to TRBJ2-7; D is possibly TRBD2 (6 bases). V was trimmed by 0 bases and J by 0 bases, leaving 12 bases between them. CDR1 and CDR2 from the germline V gene are DFQATT and SNEGSKA (reference sequence). The CDR3 is 15 residues long. CDR3 DNA sequence: TGCAGTGCTAGAGACGAGGGAGGCCCCTCCTACGAGCAGTACTTC. Translation gives CSARDEGGPSYEQYF.

The gene calls are TRBV9 and TRBJ2-7, with D maybe TRBD1 (7 bases). Trimming cost V 3 bases and J 0 bases, with 16 bases left between them. CDR1 SGDLS and CDR2 YYNGEE come from the germline V gene. CDR3 length: 16 residues. CDR3 coding DNA: TGTGCCAGCAGCGCGAGGGGCGGGGACAGCTCCTACGAGCAGTACTTC. Its translation is CASSARGGDSSYEQYF.

The V and J genes are TRBV3-1 and TRBJ2-3; 10 bases line up with TRBD1. CDR1 and CDR2 (germline): LGHDT, YNNKEL (reference sequence). This CDR3 is built from 15 residues. Unmatched junction bases numbered 4, after V lost 1 base and J lost 6 bases. CDR3 protein: CASSQGRQGADTQYF. The CDR3 region has the DNA TGTGCCAGCAGCCAAGGCCGACAGGGGGCCGATACGCAGTATTTT.

This clonotype was seen many times. The chain employs TRBV2 and TRBJ2-7; D gene unclear. This CDR3 has 15 residues. Germline loops: CDR1 SNHLY, CDR2 FYNNEI. Trimming stripped 5 bases from V and 3 bases from J, with 17 bases between. CDR3 sequence reads: CASSFTLIGYYEQYF. The CDR3 DNA reads TGTGCCAGCAGTTTTACATTGATAGGTTACTACGAGCAGTACTTC. Drawing the rest from reference TRBV2 and TRBJ2-7, the complete variable domain is EPEVTQTPSHQVTQMGQEVILRCVPISNHLYFYWYRQILGQKVEFLVSFYNNEISEKSEIFDDQFSVERPDGSNFTLKIRSTKLEDSAMYFCASSFTLIGYYEQYFGPGTRLTVT.

This clonotype occurred many times. The chain couples TRBV27 to TRBJ2-7, with 8 nucleotides matching TRBD2. This CDR3 has 15 amino acids. Germline assignment: CDR1 MNHEY and CDR2 SMNVEV (reference sequence). J gave up 3 bases and V 2 bases, and 6 bases lay outside the gene matches. This CDR3 is CASSLRGLDLYEQYF. The CDR3 region has the DNA TGTGCCAGCAGTTTAAGGGGACTAGACCTCTACGAGCAGTACTTC.

This clonotype has only a few counts. The chain is built from TRBV24-1 and TRBJ2-7; 7 nucleotides agree with TRBD1. J lost 7 bases, V lost 4 bases, and 6 bases had no gene match. In germline, CDR1 is KGHDR, CDR2 SFDVKD. The CDR3 spans 13 residues. CDR3 region: CATSDSTGVEQYF. The CDR3 DNA is TGTGCCACCAGTGACTCAACAGGGGTGGAGCAGTACTTC.

This clonotype was observed a handful of times. The V and J genes are TRBV2 and TRBJ2-1; D is possibly TRBD2 (5 bases). The germline V gene encodes CDR1 SNHLY and CDR2 FYNNEI. CDR3 length: 16 residues. Trimming removed 2 bases at V and 0 bases at J, with 11 bases between. Here the CDR3 reads CASSEYGESSYNEQFF. CDR3 DNA sequence: TGTGCCAGCAGTGAATATGGGGAGAGCTCCTACAATGAGCAGTTCTTC.

The chain employs TRBV12-3 or TRBV12-4 and TRBJ1-2; perhaps TRBD1 as D (6 bases). The CDR3 loop spans 12 amino acids. V was pared by 6 bases and J by 8 bases, with 13 bases between. In DNA, the CDR3 is TGTGCCAGCAGGCCACACACAGGGGGCTACACCTTC. It translates to CASRPHTGGYTF.

This clonotype was found once. The chain employs TRBV6-2 or TRBV6-3 and TRBJ2-1; perhaps D is TRBD1 or TRBD2 (6 bases each). Between the trimmed V and J ends, which lost 4 bases and 7 bases, there was a span of 17 bases. CDR3 length: 15 residues. Per germline, CDR1 MNHEY and CDR2 SVGEGT. The CDR3 loop is CASSFTGTPLNEQFF. The CDR3, as DNA: TGTGCCAGCAGTTTCACAGGGACTCCCCTAAATGAGCAGTTCTTC.

The V and J genes are TRBV12-3 or TRBV12-4 and TRBJ1-6; D uncertain. The CDR3 contains 16 residues. Trimming left V 8 bases short and J 0 bases short, with 14 bases between. DNA for the CDR3: TGTGCCAGCTCACGCCACGCAAGCTCCTATAATTCACCCCTCCACTTT. This sequence encodes CASSRHASSYNSPLHF.

This clonotype has ten or more counts. The gene calls are TRBV28 and TRBJ2-4, with a possible D match to TRBD1 (5 bases). The CDR3 loop spans 14 amino acids. CDR1 and CDR2 (germline): MDHEN, SYDVKM. Trimming removed 3 bases from V and 2 bases from J, with 8 bases in between. The DNA of the CDR3 is TGTGCCAGCAGTTTTGCAGGGCCCAAAAACATTCAGTACTTC. This gives the protein CASSFAGPKNIQYF.

The J gene is TRBJ2-3, the V gene TRBV28; TRBD2 matches 11 bases. The CDR3 is made up of 16 amino acids. Trimming took 5 bases from V and 2 from J; bases not matched to a gene: 6. Germline loops: CDR1 MDHEN, CDR2 SYDVKM. The CDR3 spells CASSTLAGGITDTQYF. Here the CDR3 DNA reads TGTGCCAGCAGTACCTTAGCGGGAGGGATCACAGATACGCAGTATTTT.

The rearrangement joins TRBV6-1 to TRBJ2-1; 10 nucleotides align to TRBD2. This CDR3 has 17 amino acids. The V gene end was trimmed by 4 bases and the J gene end by 0 bases; junction bases not matched to a gene: 6. From germline, CDR1 is MNHNS and CDR2 SASEGT. The CDR3 sequence is CASSGLAGGLSYNEQFF. The CDR3 DNA sequence: TGTGCCAGCAGTGGACTAGCGGGCGGCCTCTCCTACAATGAGCAGTTCTTC.

For this clonotype: Since a much larger clone is just one base distant, this may be a read error. The chain recombines TRBV7-2 with TRBJ2-1, with 10 bases matching TRBD2. V was clipped by 6 bases and J by 6 bases; unmatched bases: 8. The CDR3 extends over 15 amino acids. CDR1 and CDR2 from the germline V gene are SGHTA and FQGNSA. The CDR3 sequence is CASRPTSGFCNEQFF. CDR3 nucleotides: TGTGCCAGCAGACCGACTAGCGGGTTTTGCAATGAGCAGTTCTTC. Looking up the rest from reference TRBV7-2 and TRBJ2-1 gives the full variable domain: GAGVSQSPSNKVTEKGKDVELRCDPISGHTALYWYRQSLGQGLEFLIYFQGNSAPDKSGLPSDRFSAERTGGSVSTLTIQRTQQEDSAVYLCASRPTSGFCNEQFFGPGTRLTVL.

V and J are TRBV28 and TRBJ2-5, with D possibly TRBD1 on 6 matching bases. The V gene lost 9 bases and the J gene lost 2 bases, with 13 bases spanning the gap. The germline V gene encodes CDR1 MDHEN and CDR2 SYDVKM. The CDR3 totals 13 residues. The DNA of the CDR3 is TGTGCCAGTTACGGGGACATACAAGAGACCCAGTACTTC. Translated: CASYGDIQETQYF. Complete variable domain (other parts from reference TRBV28 and TRBJ2-5): DVKVTQSSRYLVKRTGEKVFLECVQDMDHENMFWYRQDPGLGLRLIYFSYDVKMKEKGDIPEGYSVSREKKERFSLILESASTNQTSMYLCASYGDIQETQYFGPGTRLLVL.

This clonotype was seen a handful of times. This chain links TRBV7-2 with TRBJ1-1; D call uncertain. V was cut by 4 bases and J by 7 bases, with 10 bases left in between. CDR1 and CDR2 from the germline V gene are SGHTA and FQGNSA. CDR3 length: 12 residues. In nucleotides, the CDR3 is TGTGCCAGCAGCTACCTCATTAATGAAGCTTTCTTT. This translates into CASSYLINEAFF.

About this clonotype: Being one base from a much bigger clone, this may be a read error. The V gene is TRBV6-1, the J gene TRBJ2-3, with D perhaps matching TRBD1 (6 bases). The CDR3 contains 15 residues. Germline CDR1 and CDR2: MNHNS and SASEGT. The chain's CDR3 is CVSSELGTSTDTQYF. The CDR3 nucleotides are TGTGTCAGCAGTGAACTCGGGACAAGCACAGATACGCAGTATTTT.

A few counts support this clonotype. J is TRBJ2-1 and V is TRBV6-4; D uncertain. The CDR3 runs 14 residues. Germline loops: CDR1 MRHNA, CDR2 SNTAGT. The V end was cut by 5 bases, the J end by 1 base, with 9 bases between. The CDR3 reads CASSLDPSYNEQFF. The CDR3 DNA reads as TGTGCCAGCAGTTTGGATCCTTCCTACAATGAGCAGTTCTTC.

The chain couples TRBV27 to TRBJ2-1, with 9 bases that match TRBD2. CDR3 size: 16 residues. Germline V gene data show CDR1 as MNHEY and CDR2 as SMNVEV (reference sequence). The junction had 8 bases not matched to a gene; V was cut back by 4 bases and J by 4 bases. Here the CDR3 reads CASSSTGTSRYNEQFF. In nucleotides, the CDR3 is TGTGCCAGCAGTTCAACCGGGACTAGCAGATACAATGAGCAGTTCTTC.

This clonotype was recorded at least ten times. The rearrangement joins TRBV28 to TRBJ2-3, with D possibly TRBD2 on 6 matching bases. CDR1 and CDR2 (germline): MDHEN, SYDVKM. Deletions cut 8 bases from V and 2 bases from J, with 8 bases between. This CDR3 is 12 amino acids long. The CDR3 sequence: CASGRTTDTQYF. The DNA for the CDR3 is TGTGCCAGCGGGAGGACCACAGATACGCAGTATTTT.

This clonotype was observed many times. This rearrangement joins TRBV20-1 to TRBJ2-3; the match to TRBD1 covers 7 bases. This CDR3 comprises 15 residues. The J segment lost 2 bases and the V segment lost 5 bases, leaving 10 bases of the junction unmatched. Germline-derived CDR1 and CDR2 are DFQATT and SNEGSKA (reference sequence). The CDR3 protein is CSAPGGQVYTDTQYF. CDR3 sequence (DNA): TGCAGTGCTCCTGGAGGACAGGTTTACACAGATACGCAGTATTTT.

This clonotype has more than one count but fewer than ten. The V and J genes are TRBV4-3 and TRBJ2-2; D gene uncertain. The germline V gene encodes CDR1 LGHNA and CDR2 YSLEER. Trimming took 0 bases from V and 1 from J, leaving 6 bases between them. This CDR3 comprises 15 residues. The CDR3 loop reads CASSQDPGNTGELFF. The CDR3 nucleotides read TGCGCCAGCAGCCAAGATCCTGGGAACACCGGGGAGCTGTTTTTT.